Each of the 32 T cell receptor beta chains below was sequenced from the same sample in a study of blood T cells in healthy people across ages. It was with a sample-barcoded 5' primer and a J-beta primer mix that a second PCR of roughly 7 to 12 cycles was run. TCRdb analysed the 5' RACE reads with MiXCR anew, one entry per CDR3 protein. The repertoire holds 1.8 million or so distinct CDR3 sequences, 35% to 50% seen once, with 20% to 25% in the top ten. The source material was blood. These receptors were obtained from a human donor in good health.

The table lists this clonotype with a few counts. The chain has TRBV9 and TRBJ2-3; 10 nucleotides line up with TRBD2. Per the germline V gene, CDR1 is SGDLS and CDR2 is YYNGEE. The CDR3 runs to 19 residues. V was clipped by 7 bases and J by 4 bases; unmatched bases: 21. CDR3 sequence reads: CASAKEHPGLAGEPDTQYF. CDR3 in DNA: TGTGCCAGCGCGAAAGAACATCCCGGTCTAGCGGGGGAGCCAGATACGCAGTATTTT.

About this clonotype: A single base separates this from a much larger clone, so it may be a read error. The chain carries TRBV29-1 and TRBJ1-2; no firm D call. V was trimmed by 7 bases and J by 4 bases, leaving 13 bases between them. The CDR3 runs 12 residues. CDR1 SQVTM and CDR2 ANQGSEA come from the germline V gene. The DNA for the CDR3 is TGCAGCGGGCAGGACGGTAGCTATGGCTACACCTTC. It encodes CSGQDGSYGYTF.

This clonotype has only a few counts. This rearrangement joins TRBV5-1 to TRBJ2-5; the match to TRBD2 covers 10 bases. The V and J ends lost 3 bases and 3 bases, in that order; junction bases with no gene match: 5. The CDR3 covers 15 residues. CDR1 is SGHRS and CDR2 is YFSETQ in the germline V gene. CDR3 amino acids: CASSSLAGGEETQYF. CDR3 bases: TGCGCCAGCAGCTCGTTAGCGGGGGGCGAAGAGACCCAGTACTTC.

This sequence joins TRBV7-9 and TRBJ1-2; the match to TRBD1 covers 8 bases. CDR3 length: 15 amino acids. CDR1 and CDR2 from the germline V gene are SEHNR and FQNEAQ (reference sequence). V was clipped by 5 bases and J by 7 bases; unmatched bases: 12. The DNA for the CDR3 is TGTGCCAGCAGCCCCCAGGCGACAGGGGAACGTGGCTACACCTTC. It is translated as CASSPQATGERGYTF.

The chain couples TRBV15 to TRBJ2-4, with D uncertain. This CDR3 is 15 amino acids long. V lost 0 bases to trimming and J lost 6 bases, with 12 bases between them. In germline, CDR1 is LNHNV, CDR2 YYDKDF (reference sequence). CDR3 sequence reads: CATSRDSDWGNIQYF. As DNA, the CDR3 is TGTGCCACCAGCAGAGATTCTGATTGGGGAAACATTCAGTACTTC.

V gene TRBV5-1 combines with J gene TRBJ2-1, with no clear D. The CDR3 length is 14 residues. V lost 1 base and J 5 bases, leaving 10 bases between the germline ends. Germline values: CDR1 SGHRS, CDR2 YFSETQ. DNA for the CDR3: TGCGCCAGCAGCTTGTTTATGAAGGACAATGAGCAGTTCTTC. It encodes CASSLFMKDNEQFF. Variable domain in full (rest from reference TRBV5-1 and TRBJ2-1): KAGVTQTPRYLIKTRGQQVTLSCSPISGHRSVSWYQQTPGQGLQFLFEYFSETQRNKGNFPGRFSGRQFSNSRSEMNVSTLELGDSALYLCASSLFMKDNEQFFGPGTRLTVL.

This clonotype was observed a few times. V usage is TRBV6-5 and J usage is TRBJ2-3; D is possibly TRBD1 (6 bases). Germline CDR1 reads MNHEY; CDR2 reads SVGAGI. CDR3 length: 13 residues. Trimming cost V 6 bases and J 8 bases, with 15 bases left between them. CDR3 in amino acids: CASSRTGMGTQYF. CDR3 in DNA: TGTGCCAGCAGCAGAACAGGGATGGGTACGCAGTATTTT.

On this clonotype itself: The junction and the germline gene differ at one end; a read error may be behind it. The V and J genes are TRBV7-9 and TRBJ2-7; tentatively, D is TRBD1 (5 bases). CDR1 and CDR2 from the germline V gene are SEHNR and FQNEAQ (reference sequence). The CDR3 contains 12 residues. The CDR3 region is CAGSFLTDEQYF. CDR3 bases: TGTGCCGGCAGCTTCCTGACAGACGAGCAGTACTTC.

About this clonotype itself: A much larger clone lies a single base off, so this may be a read error. V and J are TRBV7-2 and TRBJ2-3; 13 nucleotides agree with TRBD2. Germline V gene sequence: CDR1 SGHTA, CDR2 FQGNSA. V trimming: 0 bases; J trimming: 9 bases; junction bases outside the gene matches: 15. The length of the CDR3 is 19 residues. In nucleotides, the CDR3 is TGTGCCAGCAGCTTAGCGCTTCCATGGGGACTAGCGGGGACTGAAACGCAGTATTTT. Its protein product is CASSLALPWGLAGTETQYF. Based on the CDR3 plus reference TRBV7-2 and TRBJ2-3, the full variable domain is GAGVSQSPSNKVTEKGKDVELRCDPISGHTALYWYRQSLGQGLEFLIYFQGNSAPDKSGLPSDRFSAERTGGSVSTLTIQRTQQEDSAVYLCASSLALPWGLAGTETQYFGPGTRLTVL.

The gene calls are TRBV13 and TRBJ2-5; TRBD1 matches at 7 bases. The DNA end lines up better with TRBJ2-7; the J call may be wrong. In germline, CDR1 is PRHDT, CDR2 FYEKMQ (reference sequence). The CDR3 totals 13 residues. In DNA, the CDR3 is TGTGCCAGCAGCCCGACAGGGACCAACGAGCAGTACTTC. Translated, it gives CASSPTGTNEQYF.

The CDR3 spells CATVRVGEDYNEQFF. DNA of the CDR3: TGTGCCACCGTTCGGGTGGGGGAGGACTACAATGAGCAGTTCTTC. The chain has TRBV6-1 and TRBJ2-1; perhaps TRBD2 as D (6 bases). Deletions cut 10 bases from V and 3 bases from J, with 19 bases between. Germline CDR1 reads MNHNS; CDR2 reads SASEGT. The CDR3 sequence is 15 residues long.

This clonotype was counted once. The CDR3 sequence: CASKIGTGAFLMDTIYF. CDR3 coding DNA: TGTGCCAGCAAGATCGGGACAGGGGCCTTCCTGATGGACACCATATATTTT. V gene TRBV6-1 combines with J gene TRBJ1-3; 10 bases line up with TRBD1. Germline lookup yields CDR1 MNHNS and CDR2 SASEGT. Trimming at V came to 7 bases and at J to 8 bases, leaving 17 bases not matched to a gene. CDR3 length equals 17 residues.

The chain couples TRBV3-1 to TRBJ2-3, with 9 bases that match TRBD1. This CDR3 spans 17 amino acids. V was pared by 4 bases and J by 0 bases, with 8 bases of the junction left unmatched. Germline-derived CDR1 and CDR2 are LGHDT and YNNKEL (reference sequence). The CDR3 DNA sequence: TGTGCCAGCAGCCCCCGGACAGGGGCATTAAGCACAGATACGCAGTATTTT. It specifies CASSPRTGALSTDTQYF.

This clonotype has only a few counts. The rearrangement links TRBV12-3 or TRBV12-4 to TRBJ2-7, with a possible D match to TRBD1 (5 bases). The CDR3 is made up of 16 amino acids. V lost 4 bases, J lost 2 bases, and 18 bases lay in between. CDR3 DNA: TGTGCCAGCAGTTCCGCGCGAGGTGGGGCGGCCTACGAGCAGTACTTC. As protein: CASSSARGGAAYEQYF.

This chain connects TRBV5-6 to TRBJ2-4, with 12 bases identical to TRBD2. The CDR3 totals 16 residues. Germline CDR1 is SGHDT and CDR2 is YYEEEE. The V segment lost 1 base and the J segment 4 bases; nucleotides outside the gene matches: 3. The CDR3 DNA reads as TGTGCCAGCAGCTTGTGGACTAGCGGGATGAAAAACATTCAGTACTTC. Protein product: CASSLWTSGMKNIQYF. Drawing the rest from reference TRBV5-6 and TRBJ2-4, the complete variable domain is DAGVTQSPTHLIKTRGQQVTLRCSPKSGHDTVSWYQQALGQGPQFIFQYYEEEERQRGNFPDRFSGHQFPNYSSELNVNALLLGDSALYLCASSLWTSGMKNIQYFGAGTRLSVL.

The chain recombines TRBV4-3 with TRBJ1-2; no definite D call. In germline, CDR1 is LGHNA, CDR2 YSLEER. The CDR3 has 15 amino acids. V was pared by 5 bases and J by 3 bases, with 16 bases between. The CDR3 bases are TGCGCCAGCAGCTCCGCCCAAGGCCCCCACTATGGCTACACCTTC. Encoded protein: CASSSAQGPHYGYTF.

This clonotype was observed a few times. This chain connects TRBV7-9 to TRBJ1-2; D unclear. The CDR3 is 14 residues long. V was cut by 4 bases and J by 3 bases, with 12 bases left in between. Germline loops: CDR1 SEHNR, CDR2 FQNEAQ (reference sequence). CDR3 in amino acids: CASSSLRMDYGYTF. The CDR3 bases are TGTGCCAGCAGCTCCCTACGGATGGACTATGGCTACACCTTC.

The genes are TRBV6-1 and TRBJ2-1; 13 bases agree with TRBD2. The CDR3 loop spans 15 amino acids. V trimming: 3 bases; J trimming: 10 bases; junction bases outside the gene matches: 6. Germline V lookup: CDR1 MNHNS, CDR2 SASEGT. The CDR3 loop reads CASSETSGGFGEQFF. As DNA, the CDR3 is TGTGCCAGCAGTGAGACTAGCGGGGGGTTCGGAGAGCAGTTCTTC.

The chain employs TRBV9 and TRBJ1-3; D unclear. Germline-derived CDR1 and CDR2 are SGDLS and YYNGEE. The CDR3 length is 17 residues. Deletions cut 1 base from V and 0 bases from J, with 14 bases between. The DNA of the CDR3 is TGTGCCAGCAGCGTATACCCCGGACTGGACTCTGGAAACACCATATATTTT. Its protein product is CASSVYPGLDSGNTIYF.

The gene calls are TRBV20-1 and TRBJ2-4; TRBD1 or TRBD2 may be the D gene (5 bases each). In germline, CDR1 is DFQATT, CDR2 SNEGSKA (reference sequence). The CDR3 covers 14 residues. The V end lost 7 bases, the J end lost 0 bases, and 13 bases lay between the germline ends. For the CDR3, the DNA is TGCAGTGTTCCGGGACCGATAGCCAAAAACATTCAGTACTTC. It yields the protein CSVPGPIAKNIQYF.

V and J are TRBV24-1 and TRBJ2-4; TRBD1 aligns across 8 bases. The DNA matches TRBJ2-7 better at its end, which makes the J call doubtful. The CDR3 loop spans 17 amino acids. Germline CDR1 is KGHDR and CDR2 is SFDVKD. The CDR3 sequence is CATSDRGQGGQLHEQYF. The CDR3 nucleotides are TGTGCCACCAGTGATAGAGGACAGGGTGGCCAATTACACGAGCAGTACTTC.

The genes are TRBV20-1 and TRBJ1-5, with D perhaps TRBD1 (5 bases). The V end lost 3 bases, the J end lost 1 base, and 16 bases lay between the germline ends. The CDR3 length is 16 residues. CDR1 and CDR2 from the germline V gene are DFQATT and SNEGSKA (reference sequence). CDR3 nucleotide sequence: TGCAGTGCTAGGGCCAGGGTAGGATCGAGCAATCAGCCCCAGCATTTT. Translating gives CSARARVGSSNQPQHF.

This chain connects TRBV12-3 or TRBV12-4 to TRBJ2-3; tentatively, D is TRBD1 (5 bases). V was trimmed by 6 bases and J by 4 bases, leaving 14 bases between them. The CDR3 runs 14 residues. The CDR3 region is CASSQTVSADTQYF. Written as DNA, the CDR3 is TGTGCCAGCAGCCAGACAGTGTCCGCAGATACGCAGTATTTT.

A remark on this clonotype: A much larger clone sits a single nucleotide away, making a read error possible. This chain joins TRBV20-1 and TRBJ2-5; D may be TRBD1 or TRBD2 (6 bases each). The CDR3 spans 13 residues. V lost 1 base, J lost 9 bases, and 15 bases lay in between. Per germline, CDR1 DFQATT and CDR2 SNEGSKA (reference sequence). CDR3 sequence: CSARVGGLEAQYF. The CDR3 bases are TGCAGTGCTAGAGTAGGGGGACTGGAGGCCCAGTACTTC.

This clonotype was seen more than once but under ten times. The chain is built from TRBV20-1 and TRBJ2-3; D may be TRBD1 (6 bases). In germline, CDR1 is DFQATT, CDR2 SNEGSKA (reference sequence). Between the trimmed V and J ends, which lost 6 bases and 4 bases, there was a span of 14 bases. The CDR3 extends over 13 amino acids. The CDR3 nucleotides read TGCAGTGCGAAACCAGGGGTGGCAGATACGCAGTATTTT. This sequence encodes CSAKPGVADTQYF.

This clonotype was seen more than once but under ten times. The chain couples TRBV4-1 to TRBJ2-2, with 10 bases lining up with TRBD2. Looked up from germline, CDR1 is MGHRA and CDR2 is YSYEKL. V lost 0 bases to trimming and J lost 5 bases; unmatched junction nucleotides: 6. The CDR3 loop spans 17 amino acids. Written as DNA, the CDR3 is TGCGCCAGCAGCCAAGATACAGCGGGGGGGCCAACCGGGGAGCTGTTTTTT. Its protein is CASSQDTAGGPTGELFF.

This clonotype was observed a few times. This chain joins TRBV4-1 and TRBJ2-1; 14 nucleotides align to TRBD2. With 1 base clipped from V and 7 bases from J, the junction kept 9 bases outside the gene matches. The CDR3 runs 18 residues. Germline assignment: CDR1 MGHRA and CDR2 YSYEKL. The CDR3 loop reads CASSQGLAGGPTHNEQFF. CDR3 DNA sequence: TGCGCCAGCAGCCAAGGACTAGCGGGGGGGCCGACACATAATGAGCAGTTCTTC.

Remarks on this clonotype: One junction end disagrees with the germline gene, perhaps due to a read error. The V and J genes are TRBV6-5 and TRBJ2-1, with a weak D call TRBD1 (6 bases). This CDR3 region has 18 residues. Per germline, CDR1 MNHEY and CDR2 SVGAGI. This chain's CDR3 is CASSYPRADSRHYDEQFF. The CDR3 region has the DNA TGTGCCAGCAGTTACCCGAGGGCGGACAGCCGGCACTACGATGAGCAGTTCTTC.

In its sample, this clonotype was seen once. J is TRBJ2-4 and V is TRBV12-3 or TRBV12-4; TRBD1 matches at 7 bases. With 6 bases clipped from V and 13 bases from J, the junction kept 15 bases outside the gene matches. This CDR3 has 14 amino acids. The CDR3 sequence is CASSQTTGSNEQYF. CDR3 DNA: TGTGCCAGCAGCCAAACGACAGGGAGCAATGAGCAGTACTTC.

The genes are TRBV18 and TRBJ2-3; D remains unclear. The CDR3 has 16 amino acids. The germline V and J ends were trimmed by 3 bases and 4 bases, with 17 bases remaining between them. Germline CDR1 is KGHSH and CDR2 is LQKENI. CDR3 protein: CASSPRRADKADTQYF. CDR3 in DNA: TGTGCCAGCTCACCCCGCCGGGCAGATAAGGCAGATACGCAGTATTTT.

The V and J genes are TRBV20-1 and TRBJ2-1, with 9 bases identical to TRBD2. The CDR3 sequence is 12 residues long. CDR1 is DFQATT, CDR2 SNEGSKA, per germline (reference sequence). In DNA form, the CDR3 reads TGCGGACCCGGCGGGGGGGGGTATGAGCAGTTCTTC. Amino acid sequence: CGPGGGGYEQFF.

The V gene is TRBV12-3 or TRBV12-4, the J gene TRBJ2-1, with a weak D call TRBD2 (5 bases). The CDR3 length is 12 residues. The V and J ends lost 10 bases and 7 bases respectively, with 14 bases between them. The CDR3 coding sequence is TGTGCCACCCACTACCGAGGGAATGAGCAGTTCTTC. The encoded protein is CATHYRGNEQFF.